These 5 T cell receptor beta chains were sequenced from one sample in a study of blood T cell repertoires in COVID-19. The protocol was immunoSEQ multiplex PCR, while the TCRdb copy is restricted to in-frame clones and leaves out a portion. In the table there are about 380,000 clones, roughly 91% of which are singletons. Sequenced: PBMCs or T cells enriched from blood (not recorded which). These receptors all stem from a woman aged 18-29 years who had recovered from COVID-19.

This clone was counted once. The rearrangement links TRBV5-6 to TRBJ2-5; 9 bases match TRBD2. Germline CDR1 SGHDT, CDR2 YYEEEE. The CDR3 length is 16 residues. J was trimmed by 1 base and V by 3 bases; bases with no gene match: 7. CDR3 sequence reads: CASSYRASGVQETQYF. CDR3 DNA sequence: TGTGCCAGCAGCTATAGGGCTAGCGGGGTCCAAGAGACCCAGTACTTC.

The rearrangement joins TRBV3-1 (or the pseudogene TRBV3-2) to TRBJ2-2; the D gene is possibly TRBD2 (6 bases). V lost 1 base, J lost 4 bases, and 10 bases lay in between. Per the germline V gene, CDR1 is LGHDT and CDR2 is YNNKEL (reference sequence). The CDR3 totals 15 residues. CDR3 protein: CASSQVSGGTGELFF. CDR3 nucleotides: TGTGCCAGCAGCCAAGTATCCGGGGGCACCGGGGAGCTGTTTTTT.

The J gene is TRBJ2-7, the V gene TRBV6-2 or TRBV6-3; tentatively, D is TRBD1 (7 bases). Looked up from germline, CDR1 is MNHEY and CDR2 is SVGEGT. The CDR3 consists of 16 residues. The germline V and J ends were trimmed by 5 bases and 3 bases, with 20 bases remaining between them. The CDR3 is CASSGGTAAEFYEQYF. Here the CDR3 DNA reads TGTGCCAGCAGTGGAGGGACAGCAGCAGAATTCTACGAGCAGTACTTC.

This clone was recorded a few times. This sequence joins TRBV5-1 and TRBJ2-7; 12 positions agree with TRBD1. Germline V CDR1 and CDR2: SGHRS, YFSETQ. This CDR3 comprises 16 residues. The J segment lost 5 bases and the V segment lost 1 base, leaving 7 bases of the junction unmatched. DNA for the CDR3: TGCGCCAGCAGCTTGACGGGGGACAGGGGGCAGGACGAGCAGTACTTC. Its protein is CASSLTGDRGQDEQYF.

V usage is TRBV7-9 and J usage is TRBJ1-1; D not certain. Germline V gene sequence: CDR1 SEHNR, CDR2 FQNEAQ (reference sequence). Trimming removed 1 base from V and 10 bases from J, with 16 bases in between. The CDR3 is 14 amino acids. CDR3 region: CASSLEDPGLGAFF. For the CDR3, the DNA is TGTGCCAGCAGCTTAGAGGACCCCGGACTCGGAGCTTTCTTT. Looking up the rest from reference TRBV7-9 and TRBJ1-1 gives the full variable domain: DTGVSQNPRHKITKRGQNVTFRCDPISEHNRLYWYRQTLGQGPEFLTYFQNEAQLEKSRLLSDRFSAERPKGSFSTLEIQRTEQGDSAMYLCASSLEDPGLGAFFGQGTRLTVV.